This T cell receptor beta chain was sequenced during a study of PD-1 blockade in classical Hodgkin lymphoma. Study-level background: Patients in the cohort were put on intravenous nivolumab, 3 mg/kg every 2 weeks.

The repertoire was sequenced with immunoSEQ multiplex PCR; TCRdb's copy has only in-frame clones and lacks some. The table includes roughly 32,000 clones, roughly 82% detected once. Study-level results: Still unresolved is the cause of the repertoire differences, which may be disease activity or prior therapy.

Each patient relapsed following autologous stem cell transplantation, and prior brentuximab vedotin exposure differed. This CDR3 comprises 13 residues. Per germline, CDR1 LNHDA and CDR2 SQIVND (reference sequence). V was cut by 5 bases and J by 5 bases, with 12 bases left in between. For this clone: The antigen remains undetermined.

The chain joins TRBV19 to TRBJ2-5, with a possible D match to TRBD2 (5 bases). The sample was peripheral blood mononuclear cells (PBMCs), taken at baseline. The source of this sequence is a human donor with classical Hodgkin lymphoma. The CDR3 sequence is CASSGGLSETQYF. The CDR3 coding sequence is TGTGCCAGTAGTGGAGGCCTCTCGGAGACCCAGTACTTC.